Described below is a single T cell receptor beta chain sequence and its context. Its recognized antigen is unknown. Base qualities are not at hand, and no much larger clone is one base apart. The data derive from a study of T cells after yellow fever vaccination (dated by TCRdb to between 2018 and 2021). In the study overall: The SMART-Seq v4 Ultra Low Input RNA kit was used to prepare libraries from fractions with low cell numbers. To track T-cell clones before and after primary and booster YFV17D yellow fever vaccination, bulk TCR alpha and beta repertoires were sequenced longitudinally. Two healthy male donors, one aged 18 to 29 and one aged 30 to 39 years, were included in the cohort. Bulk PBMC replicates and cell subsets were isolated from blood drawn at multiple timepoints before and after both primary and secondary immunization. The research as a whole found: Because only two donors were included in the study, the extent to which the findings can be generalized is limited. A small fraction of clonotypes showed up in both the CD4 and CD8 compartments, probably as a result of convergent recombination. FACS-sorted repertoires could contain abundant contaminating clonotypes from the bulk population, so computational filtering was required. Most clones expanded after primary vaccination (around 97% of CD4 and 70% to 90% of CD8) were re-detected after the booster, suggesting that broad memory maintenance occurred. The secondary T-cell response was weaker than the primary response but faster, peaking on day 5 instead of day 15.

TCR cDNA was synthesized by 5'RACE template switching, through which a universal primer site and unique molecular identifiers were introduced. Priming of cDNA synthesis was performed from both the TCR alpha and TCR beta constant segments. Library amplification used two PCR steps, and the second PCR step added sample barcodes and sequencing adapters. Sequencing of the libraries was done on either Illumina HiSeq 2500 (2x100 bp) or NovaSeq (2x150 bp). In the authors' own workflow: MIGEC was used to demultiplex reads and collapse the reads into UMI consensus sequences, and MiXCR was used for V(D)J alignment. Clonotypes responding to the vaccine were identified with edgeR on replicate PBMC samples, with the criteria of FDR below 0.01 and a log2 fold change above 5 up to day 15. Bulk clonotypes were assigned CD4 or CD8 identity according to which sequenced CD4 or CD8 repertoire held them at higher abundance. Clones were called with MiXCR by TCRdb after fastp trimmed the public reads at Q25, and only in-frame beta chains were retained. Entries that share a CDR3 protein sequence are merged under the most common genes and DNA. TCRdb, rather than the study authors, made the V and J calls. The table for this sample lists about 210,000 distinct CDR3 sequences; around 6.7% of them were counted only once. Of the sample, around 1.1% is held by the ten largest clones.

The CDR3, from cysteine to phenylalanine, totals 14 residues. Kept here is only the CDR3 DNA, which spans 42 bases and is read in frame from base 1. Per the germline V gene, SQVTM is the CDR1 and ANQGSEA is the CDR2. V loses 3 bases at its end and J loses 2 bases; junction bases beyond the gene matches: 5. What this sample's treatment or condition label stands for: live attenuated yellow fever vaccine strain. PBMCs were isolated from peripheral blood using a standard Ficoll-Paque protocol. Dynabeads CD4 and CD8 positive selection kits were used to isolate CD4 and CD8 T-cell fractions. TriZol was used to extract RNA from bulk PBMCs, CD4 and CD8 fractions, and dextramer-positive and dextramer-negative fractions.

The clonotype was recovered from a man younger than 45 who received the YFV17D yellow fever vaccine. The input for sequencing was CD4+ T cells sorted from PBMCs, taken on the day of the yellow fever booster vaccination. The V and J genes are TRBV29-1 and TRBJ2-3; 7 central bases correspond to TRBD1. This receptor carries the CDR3 CSVETGTPTDTQYF. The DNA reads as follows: TGCAGCGTTGAGACAGGGACCCCCACAGATACGCAGTATTTT.